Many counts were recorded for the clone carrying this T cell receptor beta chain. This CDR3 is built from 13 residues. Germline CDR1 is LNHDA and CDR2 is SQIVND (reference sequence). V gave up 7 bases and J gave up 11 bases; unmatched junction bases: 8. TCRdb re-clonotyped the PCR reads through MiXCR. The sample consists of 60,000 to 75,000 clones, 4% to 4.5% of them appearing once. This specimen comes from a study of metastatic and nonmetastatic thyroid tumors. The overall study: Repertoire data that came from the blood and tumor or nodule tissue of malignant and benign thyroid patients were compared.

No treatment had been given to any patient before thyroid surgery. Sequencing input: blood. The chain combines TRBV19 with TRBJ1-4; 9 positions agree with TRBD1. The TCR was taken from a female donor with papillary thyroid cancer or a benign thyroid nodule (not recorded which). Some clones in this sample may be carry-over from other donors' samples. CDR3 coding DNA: TGTGCCAGTAAGGGACAGGGTGTTCAGAAACTGTTTTTT. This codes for CASKGQGVQKLFF.